The present TCR beta chain was sequenced within a study of blood T cells in healthy people across ages. This clonotype was seen a handful of times. Its antigen is still unknown. Peripheral blood from each donor was collected in a volume of ten milliliters. Study-level points and caveats: In the absence of known donor CMV status, changes in expanded clonotypes were possibly confounded. TCR beta diversity per million T cells fell roughly linearly with age.

Using a J-beta primer mix together with a sample-barcoded 5' primer, a second PCR was run for roughly 6 to 12 cycles. Each CDR3 protein gets one entry after TCRdb re-called the 5' RACE reads with MiXCR. The sample includes approximately 1,700,000 distinct CDR3 sequences, approximately 39% of them seen just once. CDR1 and CDR2 from the germline V gene are ENHRY and SYGVKD. Trimming removed 2 bases from V and 11 bases from J, with 7 bases in between. The CDR3 is 11 amino acids. The sample consisted of blood. The chain couples TRBV10-3 to TRBJ1-5, with D unresolved. This receptor was obtained from a human donor in good health. The CDR3 bases are TGTGCCATCAGTGAGGGAGCGTCCCAGCATTTT. It yields the protein CAISEGASQHF.